The present T cell receptor beta chain was sequenced within a study of beta chain features in type 1 diabetes. The wider study: When patients were set against healthy donors, age, gender and cell yields were similar.

The study, taken as a whole, reports: Researchers could not determine here whether HLA type influences TCRB rearrangement.

All of the isolated RNA was reverse transcribed, so expressed TCRB transcripts were sequenced. Generated by immunoSEQ multiplex PCR, the TCRdb table keeps only in-frame clones and is missing some. The profile shows hundreds of thousands of clones, around 12% of them singletons. Germline CDR1 LNHDA, CDR2 SQIVND (reference sequence). The CDR3 is made up of 12 amino acids. Trimming shortened V by 4 bases and J by 7 bases, and 7 bases separated the two germline ends. This clone was seen more than once but under ten times. Its antigen is unknown. This TCR came from a man between 18 and 29 years old in good health. The chain uses TRBV19 and TRBJ2-2; D is possibly TRBD1 (5 bases). The sample was naive CD4+ T cells from blood. This CDR3 is CASSTRGGELFF. In DNA form, the CDR3 reads TGTGCCAGTAGTACTAGGGGCGGGGAGCTGTTTTTT.